The TCR beta chain under discussion was sequenced for a study of read filtering for tumor transcriptome and immune sequencing. Germline V lookup: CDR1 DFQATT, CDR2 SNEGSKA (reference sequence). V trimming: 5 bases; J trimming: 2 bases; junction bases outside the gene matches: 8. The CDR3 is 14 residues long. The library was built from about 400 ng RNA with molecular barcoded adaptors for alpha/delta and beta/gamma chains. TCRdb reprocessed the reads with MiXCR, giving one entry per CDR3 protein. The sample contains 50,000 or so distinct CDR3 sequences, roughly 19% of which appear only once. This clonotype was recorded at least ten times.

The gene calls are TRBV20-1 and TRBJ2-5; 7 nucleotides match TRBD2. The sequenced sample was a population of CD138-negative cells sorted from bone marrow. This sequence was found in a donor older than 35 with multiple myeloma. The CDR3 coding sequence is TGCAGTGCTGAGACCCTAGCGGTTCAAGAGACCCAGTACTTC. Encoded protein: CSAETLAVQETQYF.